Reported below is one T cell receptor (beta chain). Per germline, CDR1 LNHDA and CDR2 SQIVND (reference sequence). The length of the CDR3 is 15 residues. V shed 7 bases and J 5 bases; nucleotides not matched to a gene: 8. This specimen comes from a study of blood T cell repertoires in COVID-19. Whole-study context: Donors in the United States, Italy and Spain gave samples during acute or convalescent COVID-19.

TCRdb's copy holds only in-frame clones and misses some; the assay was immunoSEQ multiplex PCR. There are around 470,000 clones in the sample; roughly nine tenths occur only once, and about 1% lies in the top ten. The TCR sequence derives from a man younger than 30 with COVID-19, enrolled during active disease. Source material: peripheral blood. The chain links TRBV19 to TRBJ2-1, with 10 bases that match TRBD2. The CDR3 nucleotides are TGTGCCAGTACCATGGGGACTAGCGCTAACAATGAGCAGTTCTTC. Its translation: CASTMGTSANNEQFF.